This record concerns one T cell receptor beta chain sequence. The antigen is not known. This CDR3 has 14 residues. V lost 2 bases and J 2 bases, leaving 10 bases between the germline ends. The germline V gene has CDR1 SGHNT and CDR2 YYREEE (reference sequence). This specimen comes from a study of T cell responses to AZD1222 COVID-19 vaccine. Regarding the study as a whole: Just a handful of AZD1222 recipients tested seropositive at baseline.

Repertoires were generated with immunoSEQ multiplex PCR, while TCRdb's copy carries only in-frame clones and drops some. This table holds about 130,000 clones, approximately 91% found once. Specimen: peripheral blood, collected 28 days after the second AZD1222 dose. The TCR was taken from an adult who received the AZD1222 COVID-19 vaccine. The chain joins TRBV5-4 to TRBJ1-1; no reliable D call. DNA for the CDR3: TGTGCCAGCAGCTTAGAAAGGGATAACACTGAAGCTTTCTTT. This translates into CASSLERDNTEAFF.